This is a list of T cell receptor beta chains from one sample in a study of blood T cell repertoires in COVID-19. Profiled with immunoSEQ multiplex PCR; TCRdb holds only in-frame clones, not every one. Among 150,000 to 180,000 clones listed, about 86% were seen once. Sample: PBMCs or T cells enriched from blood (not recorded which). These receptors came from a man in his fifties or sixties who had recovered from COVID-19. Each CDR3 is given with its conserved first and last residue. The order of the fields is CDR3 protein, CDR3 DNA, D gene, J gene, clone size, V gene. D genes are given only for firm matches. A clone size is listed for some rows: how often the clone was seen (once, few, many), or a class if it is expanded.

CASSQPHRGKGNQPQHF | TGTGCCAGCAGCCAACCTCACAGGGGAAAAGGCAATCAGCCCCAGCATTTT | TRBD1 | TRBJ1-5 | once | TRBV3-1/TRBV3-2
CASSLVGGGPNYGYTF | TGTGCCAGCAGTTTGGTGGGGGGGGGCCCTAACTATGGCTACACCTTC | NA | TRBJ1-2 | NA | TRBV27
CASSYPSRGGEQFF | TGTGCCAGCAGCTACCCCTCCAGGGGCGGTGAGCAGTTCTTC | NA | TRBJ2-1 | NA | TRBV11-3
CASSPSGIYEQYF | TGTGCCAGCTCACCTAGCGGTATCTACGAGCAGTACTTC | NA | TRBJ2-7 | NA | TRBV18
CASSMDSRGTDTQYF | TGCGCCAGCAGTATGGACAGCCGCGGCACAGATACGCAGTATTTT | NA | TRBJ2-3 | NA | TRBV5-1
CASSSGDSLYEQYF | TGTGCCAGCAGCTCGGGGGACAGCCTCTACGAGCAGTACTTC | NA | TRBJ2-7 | few | TRBV5-4
CASKGTGERKDTEAFF | TGTGCCAGCAAGGGGACAGGGGAACGGAAGGACACTGAAGCTTTCTTT | TRBD1 | TRBJ1-1 | few | TRBV5-6
CASSQGTGGEGYTF | TGTGCCAGCAGCCAAGGGACAGGGGGGGAAGGCTACACCTTC | TRBD1 | TRBJ1-2 | NA | TRBV6-5
CASSLPGQGSEKLFF | TGTGCCAGCAGTTTGCCGGGACAGGGAAGTGAAAAACTGTTTTTT | TRBD1 | TRBJ1-4 | NA | TRBV28
CASSSTDTQYF | TGTGCCAGCAGCTCGACTGATACGCAGTATTTT | NA | TRBJ2-3 | NA | TRBV5-6
CASSRTTYEQFF | TGTGCCAGCAGCAGGACTACTTATGAGCAGTTCTTC | NA | TRBJ2-1 | NA | TRBV12-3/TRBV12-4
CASSQFKNTEAFF | TGTGCCAGCAGCCAATTCAAGAACACTGAAGCTTTCTTT | NA | TRBJ1-1 | NA | TRBV14
CASSTPPTAAQYF | TGTGCCAGCAGTACCCCTCCGACTGCCGCCCAGTACTTC | NA | TRBJ2-5 | NA | TRBV28
CASSIDSSTDTQYF | TGTGCCAGCAGCATTGACTCAAGCACAGATACGCAGTATTTT | NA | TRBJ2-3 | NA | TRBV5-4
CASLGASGGTGELFF | TGTGCCAGTTTAGGGGCTAGCGGGGGCACCGGGGAGCTGTTTTTT | TRBD2 | TRBJ2-2 | NA | TRBV19
CASSGRDSDQPQHF | TGTGCCAGCAGTGGGAGGGACAGCGATCAGCCCCAGCATTTT | TRBD1 | TRBJ1-5 | NA | TRBV2
CASSLERGVYGYTF | TGCGCCAGCAGCTTGGAGCGGGGGGTCTATGGCTACACCTTC | NA | TRBJ1-2 | NA | TRBV5-1
CASSPKTGWGEKLFF | TGTGCCAGCAGCCCCAAGACAGGGTGGGGTGAAAAACTGTTTTTT | TRBD1 | TRBJ1-4 | NA | TRBV5-6
CASSPWGGTGMGQYF | TGTGCCAGCAGCCCTTGGGGGGGGACCGGAATGGGGCAGTATTTT | TRBD2 | TRBJ2-3 | NA | TRBV3-1/TRBV3-2
CASSEAGAGNQPQHF | TGTGCCAGCAGTGAAGCGGGGGCAGGCAATCAGCCCCAGCATTTT | NA | TRBJ1-5 | NA | TRBV2
CASRRYNEQFF | TGTGCCAGCAGGCGATACAATGAGCAGTTCTTC | NA | TRBJ2-1 | NA | TRBV7-2
CSDRQGNNEQFF | TGCAGCGATCGACAGGGAAACAATGAGCAGTTCTTC | TRBD1 | TRBJ2-1 | NA | TRBV29-1
CASSQPGTGENSPLHF | TGTGCCAGCAGCCAACCCGGGACAGGGGAGAATTCACCCCTCCACTTT | TRBD1 | TRBJ1-6 | few | TRBV3-1/TRBV3-2
CASSPRLAGAADTQYF | TGCGCCAGCAGCCCCCGACTAGCGGGGGCCGCAGATACGCAGTATTTT | TRBD2 | TRBJ2-3 | NA | TRBV4-1
CASSFVEQNHNEQFF | TGTGCCAGCAGCTTCGTGGAACAGAACCACAATGAGCAGTTCTTC | NA | TRBJ2-1 | NA | TRBV11-2
CASSLGTTPSYEQYF | TGTGCCAGCAGCTTGGGGACTACCCCTTCCTACGAGCAGTACTTC | TRBD2 | TRBJ2-7 | NA | TRBV7-8
CASSLERGREVKNIQYF | TGTGCCAGCAGCTTAGAGAGGGGGAGGGAGGTCAAAAACATTCAGTACTTC | NA | TRBJ2-4 | NA | TRBV7-3
CASTGFEGNQPQHF | TGTGCCAGTACAGGGTTTGAGGGCAATCAGCCCCAGCATTTT | NA | TRBJ1-5 | few | TRBV19
CASSPSGDWDTIYF | TGTGCCAGCAGCCCCTCAGGGGATTGGGACACCATATATTTT | NA | TRBJ1-3 | NA | TRBV3-1/TRBV3-2
CASSLDKGPNTEAFF | TGTGCCAGCTCACTGGACAAGGGCCCCAACACTGAAGCTTTCTTT | NA | TRBJ1-1 | NA | TRBV18
CASSQQGQGNSYEQYF | TGTGCCAGCAGCCAACAAGGACAGGGGAACTCCTACGAGCAGTACTTC | TRBD1 | TRBJ2-7 | few | TRBV4-2
CASSLLAAGLDTQYF | TGTGCCAGCAGCTTATTGGCAGCGGGGTTAGATACGCAGTATTTT | TRBD2 | TRBJ2-3 | NA | TRBV7-2
CASSVQYGGADEQFF | TGTGCCAGCAGCGTACAGTACGGGGGGGCCGATGAGCAGTTCTTC | TRBD2 | TRBJ2-1 | NA | TRBV9
CASSLPTGYSPLHF | TGTGCCAGCAGCTTACCGACAGGGTACTCACCCCTCCACTTT | TRBD1 | TRBJ1-6 | NA | TRBV7-9
CASSLGQGAEKLFF | TGTGCCAGCAGCTTGGGACAGGGGGCAGAAAAACTGTTTTTT | TRBD1 | TRBJ1-4 | few | TRBV7-9
CSVGYGAGTGKLFF | TGCAGCGTTGGGTACGGGGCGGGAACTGGAAAACTGTTTTTT | NA | TRBJ1-4 | once | TRBV29-1
CASRLFQGVLLSPLHF | TGCGCCAGCAGACTGTTCCAGGGGGTACTCCTCTCACCCCTCCACTTT | TRBD1 | TRBJ1-6 | NA | TRBV5-1
CASSPVITSGGAPDTQYF | TGTGCCAGCAGCCCCGTCATTACTAGCGGGGGGGCCCCAGATACGCAGTATTTT | TRBD2 | TRBJ2-3 | medium-sized | TRBV7-6
CASSLAFGMNTGELFF | TGTGCCAGCAGCTTAGCTTTCGGGATGAACACCGGGGAGCTGTTTTTT | NA | TRBJ2-2 | NA | TRBV7-2
CASSQEETSGAYEQYF | TGCGCCAGCAGCCAAGAGGAGACTAGCGGGGCCTACGAGCAGTACTTC | TRBD2 | TRBJ2-7 | NA | TRBV4-3
CASSLGGGAGDTQYF | TGTGCCAGCAGCTTAGGCGGGGGGGCCGGAGATACGCAGTATTTT | TRBD2 | TRBJ2-3 | NA | TRBV7-2
CASGGTGTLLDNEQFF | TGTGCCAGTGGGGGAACCGGGACACTTCTCGACAATGAGCAGTTCTTC | NA | TRBJ2-1 | many | TRBV19
CASSYNRDTGELFF | TGTGCCAGCAGTTATAACAGGGACACCGGGGAGCTGTTTTTT | NA | TRBJ2-2 | NA | TRBV27
CATSDPGTGVKGRAYNEQFF | TGTGCCACCAGTGATCCCGGGACAGGGGTTAAAGGGAGGGCCTACAATGAGCAGTTCTTC | TRBD1 | TRBJ2-1 | NA | TRBV24-1